This T cell receptor (beta chain) was captured in a study of cytomegalovirus exposure and HLA in healthy donors. Notes on the study in general: An analysis that was carried out later associated some 17,000 TCR beta sequences with HLA alleles at 0.05 false discovery rate.

Primers: 60 Vbeta forward and 13 Jbeta reverse. Clones were read by immunoSEQ multiplex PCR, and TCRdb kept only the in-frame ones, dropping some. This table holds fewer than 110,000 clones, around 74% found once. Comments on this clone: Its antigen is as yet unknown.

Material for sequencing was PBMCs. This receptor was taken from a woman in her forties in good health and CMV-seropositive.

The CDR3 DNA sequence: TGTGCCTGGAGCGCCAGGGCAGGCGACTCTGGGGCCAACGTCCTGACTTTC. Its protein product is CAWSARAGDSGANVLTF. The chain links TRBV30 to TRBJ2-6; D is possibly TRBD1 (5 bases). Trimming cost V 3 bases and J 0 bases, with 15 bases left between them. This CDR3 region has 17 residues. Germline values: CDR1 GTSNPN, CDR2 SVGIG (reference sequence). Full variable domain (remainder filled in from reference TRBV30 and TRBJ2-6): SQTIHQWPATLVQPVGSPLSLECTVEGTSNPNLYWYRQAAGRGLQLLFYSVGIGQISSEVPQNLSASRPQDRQFILSSKKLLLSDSGFYLCAWSARAGDSGANVLTFGAGSRLTVL.